These T cell receptor beta chains were read from a single sample in a study of T cells in Graves' hyperthyroidism and ophthalmopathy. MiXCR was run by TCRdb on the multiplex PCR reads, yielding one entry per CDR3 protein. Of 500,000 to 650,000 distinct CDR3 sequences in the sample, 46% were seen once. Sample: peripheral blood or thyroid tissue (not recorded which). The receptors come from an adult woman with Graves' disease, either hyperthyroidism or ophthalmopathy (not recorded which). Each CDR3 is given with its conserved first and last residue. Each record gives: clone size, D gene, V gene, J gene, CDR3 protein, CDR3 DNA. The D gene is left open where the match is weak. Clone size is stated in some rows and not others, as once, few, many or a class when expanded.

abundance: -
d_gene: TRBD2
v_gene: TRBV20-1
j_gene: TRBJ2-2
CDR3aa: CSASLLAAGELFF
CDR3nt: TGCAGTGCTAGTTTACTAGCGGCCGGGGAGCTGTTTTTT

abundance: -
d_gene: -
v_gene: TRBV9
j_gene: TRBJ2-5
CDR3aa: CASSAQQYQETQYF
CDR3nt: TGTGCCAGCAGCGCTCAACAGTATCAAGAGACCCAGTACTTC

abundance: many
d_gene: TRBD2
v_gene: TRBV7-9
j_gene: TRBJ2-6
CDR3aa: CASPGGAPGANVLTF
CDR3nt: TGTGCCAGCCCGGGGGGGGCGCCTGGGGCCAACGTCCTGACTTTC

abundance: few
d_gene: -
v_gene: TRBV29-1
j_gene: TRBJ1-5
CDR3aa: CSVGGPDSNQPQHF
CDR3nt: TGCAGCGTTGGCGGACCTGATAGCAATCAGCCCCAGCATTTT

abundance: -
d_gene: -
v_gene: TRBV20-1
j_gene: TRBJ1-2
CDR3aa: CSARREGDTSGDDGYTF
CDR3nt: TGCAGTGCTAGAAGGGAGGGGGACACTTCCGGGGACGATGGCTACACCTTC

abundance: -
d_gene: TRBD1
v_gene: TRBV7-3
j_gene: TRBJ2-5
CDR3aa: CASSDARQGSSTQYF
CDR3nt: TGTGCCAGCAGCGATGCGAGACAGGGGTCCTCGACCCAGTACTTC

abundance: few
d_gene: -
v_gene: TRBV9
j_gene: TRBJ2-5
CDR3aa: CAGSVGTGQETQYF
CDR3nt: TGTGCCGGCAGCGTAGGTACAGGGCAAGAGACCCAGTACTTC

abundance: few
d_gene: -
v_gene: TRBV19
j_gene: TRBJ2-7
CDR3aa: CASKLRGSAYEQYF
CDR3nt: TGTGCCAGTAAACTCAGGGGTTCGGCTTACGAGCAGTACTTC

abundance: few
d_gene: -
v_gene: TRBV7-9
j_gene: TRBJ2-7
CDR3aa: CASSLGRTAEQYF
CDR3nt: TGTGCCAGCAGTTTGGGACGGACGGCCGAGCAGTACTTC

abundance: -
d_gene: -
v_gene: TRBV3-1
j_gene: TRBJ1-5
CDR3aa: CASRNQPQHF
CDR3nt: TGTGCCAGCCGTAATCAGCCCCAGCATTTT

abundance: -
d_gene: TRBD2
v_gene: TRBV10-3
j_gene: TRBJ2-5
CDR3aa: CATSDPTSGSETQYF
CDR3nt: TGTGCCACCAGTGACCCGACTAGCGGGAGTGAGACCCAGTACTTC

abundance: -
d_gene: -
v_gene: TRBV20-1
j_gene: TRBJ2-5
CDR3aa: CSAPTPRGIGETQYF
CDR3nt: TGCAGTGCTCCTACTCCCCGAGGCATCGGGGAGACCCAGTACTTC

abundance: many
d_gene: -
v_gene: TRBV7-3
j_gene: TRBJ2-5
CDR3aa: CASSRTKEETQYF
CDR3nt: TGTGCCAGCAGCCGCACCAAAGAAGAGACCCAGTACTTC

abundance: many
d_gene: -
v_gene: TRBV5-5
j_gene: TRBJ1-6
CDR3aa: CASSLDSAGAGGSPLHF
CDR3nt: TGTGCCAGCAGCTTGGATTCCGCAGGAGCCGGAGGTTCACCCCTCCACTTT

abundance: few
d_gene: -
v_gene: TRBV7-9
j_gene: TRBJ1-1
CDR3aa: CASSYEGGEAFF
CDR3nt: TGTGCCAGCAGCTACGAGGGGGGTGAAGCTTTCTTT

abundance: -
d_gene: TRBD2
v_gene: TRBV29-1
j_gene: TRBJ2-7
CDR3aa: CSVSSGRADYEQYF
CDR3nt: TGCAGCGTTTCAAGCGGGAGGGCCGACTACGAGCAGTACTTC

abundance: -
d_gene: -
v_gene: TRBV10-3
j_gene: TRBJ2-6
CDR3aa: CAIKDLKNVLTF
CDR3nt: TGTGCCATCAAGGACCTGAAAAACGTCCTGACTTTC

abundance: -
d_gene: -
v_gene: TRBV13
j_gene: TRBJ2-7
CDR3aa: CASSFRVAGSLDEQYF
CDR3nt: TGTGCCAGCAGCTTCCGCGTGGCCGGGAGCTTAGACGAGCAGTACTTC

abundance: few
d_gene: -
v_gene: TRBV6-4
j_gene: TRBJ2-7
CDR3aa: CASSESRTEQYF
CDR3nt: TGTGCCAGCAGTGAGTCCCGAACAGAGCAGTACTTC

abundance: many
d_gene: -
v_gene: TRBV28
j_gene: TRBJ1-2
CDR3aa: CASSLVRVGYTF
CDR3nt: TGTGCCAGCAGTTTAGTACGAGTGGGCTACACCTTC

abundance: -
d_gene: -
v_gene: TRBV20-1
j_gene: TRBJ2-7
CDR3aa: CSAGSRGREQYF
CDR3nt: TGCAGTGCTGGCAGTAGGGGCCGCGAGCAGTACTTC

abundance: many
d_gene: TRBD1
v_gene: TRBV7-2
j_gene: TRBJ1-2
CDR3aa: CASSPISGTGGLGYTF
CDR3nt: TGTGCCAGCAGCCCTATCTCCGGGACAGGGGGCTTGGGCTACACCTTC

abundance: many
d_gene: -
v_gene: TRBV25-1
j_gene: TRBJ2-2
CDR3aa: CASSRHRANTGELFF
CDR3nt: TGTGCCAGCAGTCGTCATCGGGCGAACACCGGGGAGCTGTTTTTT

abundance: -
d_gene: -
v_gene: TRBV18
j_gene: TRBJ2-7
CDR3aa: CASSPRVEQYF
CDR3nt: TGTGCCAGCTCACCCAGGGTCGAGCAGTACTTC

abundance: -
d_gene: -
v_gene: TRBV2
j_gene: TRBJ2-3
CDR3aa: CASSFFPGLDTQYF
CDR3nt: TGTGCCAGCAGCTTCTTTCCAGGGCTAGATACGCAGTATTTT

abundance: many
d_gene: -
v_gene: TRBV5-5
j_gene: TRBJ1-3
CDR3aa: CASSRLSSTGNTIYF
CDR3nt: TGTGCCAGCAGCCGGCTGAGTAGCACCGGAAACACCATATATTTT

abundance: many
d_gene: -
v_gene: TRBV7-2
j_gene: TRBJ2-7
CDR3aa: CASSTTGAYEQYF
CDR3nt: TGTGCCAGCAGCACGACTGGGGCCTACGAGCAGTACTTC

abundance: many
d_gene: TRBD2
v_gene: TRBV7-9
j_gene: TRBJ2-7
CDR3aa: CASSSPGLAGVSPYEQYF
CDR3nt: TGTGCCAGCAGCTCACCGGGACTAGCGGGAGTTAGCCCCTACGAGCAGTACTTC

abundance: -
d_gene: TRBD1
v_gene: TRBV4-1
j_gene: TRBJ1-3
CDR3aa: CASSQGGQKDRNTIYF
CDR3nt: TGCGCCAGCAGCCAAGGGGGACAGAAGGACCGAAACACCATATATTTT

abundance: -
d_gene: -
v_gene: TRBV7-9
j_gene: TRBJ2-5
CDR3aa: CASSTGNQPQYF
CDR3nt: TGTGCCAGCAGCACAGGGAATCAGCCCCAGTACTTC

abundance: -
d_gene: -
v_gene: TRBV7-2
j_gene: TRBJ1-2
CDR3aa: CASSTGSSDERYGYIF
CDR3nt: TGTGCCAGCAGCACAGGGTCGTCGGACGAGAGATATGGCTACATCTTC

abundance: -
d_gene: -
v_gene: TRBV7-2
j_gene: TRBJ1-2
CDR3aa: CASSLEGIWDYGYTF
CDR3nt: TGTGCCAGCAGCTTAGAGGGCATCTGGGACTATGGCTACACCTTC

abundance: few
d_gene: TRBD1
v_gene: TRBV29-1
j_gene: TRBJ1-2
CDR3aa: CSVEFGARGHTF
CDR3nt: TGCAGCGTTGAATTTGGGGCCAGGGGGCACACCTTC

abundance: many
d_gene: -
v_gene: TRBV12-3/TRBV12-4
j_gene: TRBJ1-1
CDR3aa: CASSLVPGRGNTEAFF
CDR3nt: TGTGCCAGCAGTTTAGTTCCCGGCAGGGGGAACACTGAAGCTTTCTTT

abundance: few
d_gene: TRBD1
v_gene: TRBV10-3
j_gene: TRBJ2-5
CDR3aa: CAISESTGTETQYF
CDR3nt: TGTGCCATCAGTGAGTCGACAGGGACAGAGACCCAGTACTTC

abundance: -
d_gene: -
v_gene: TRBV9
j_gene: TRBJ1-6
CDR3aa: CASSLGGGNDNSPLHF
CDR3nt: TGTGCCAGCAGCCTGGGGGGAGGGAACGATAATTCACCCCTCCACTTT

abundance: -
d_gene: -
v_gene: TRBV9
j_gene: TRBJ2-7
CDR3aa: CASGKDSPFSYEQYF
CDR3nt: TGTGCCAGCGGCAAGGACAGCCCTTTCTCCTACGAGCAGTACTTC

abundance: many
d_gene: -
v_gene: TRBV9
j_gene: TRBJ1-3
CDR3aa: CASSVRQSNSGNTIYF
CDR3nt: TGTGCCAGCAGCGTCCGACAGTCTAACTCTGGAAACACCATATATTTT

abundance: once
d_gene: TRBD2
v_gene: TRBV2
j_gene: TRBJ2-5
CDR3aa: CASSEQGLAIETQYF
CDR3nt: TGTGCCAGCAGTGAACAGGGACTAGCGATAGAGACCCAGTACTTC

abundance: -
d_gene: TRBD1
v_gene: TRBV7-3
j_gene: TRBJ1-1
CDR3aa: CASSSTGSMNTEAFF
CDR3nt: TGTGCCAGCAGCTCGACAGGGTCCATGAACACTGAAGCTTTCTTT

abundance: many
d_gene: -
v_gene: TRBV29-1
j_gene: TRBJ1-1
CDR3aa: CSVEDTGLVKAFF
CDR3nt: TGCAGCGTTGAAGACACGGGCTTGGTTAAGGCTTTCTTT

abundance: -
d_gene: TRBD1
v_gene: TRBV7-8
j_gene: TRBJ2-7
CDR3aa: CASSLARTGGEQYF
CDR3nt: TGTGCCAGCAGCTTAGCCCGGACAGGGGGCGAGCAGTACTTC

abundance: many
d_gene: -
v_gene: TRBV20-1
j_gene: TRBJ2-7
CDR3aa: CSANRVGEQYF
CDR3nt: TGCAGTGCTAACAGGGTTGGGGAGCAGTACTTC

abundance: few
d_gene: -
v_gene: TRBV30
j_gene: TRBJ2-2
CDR3aa: CAWSQAVTGELFF
CDR3nt: TGTGCCTGGAGCCAGGCTGTGACCGGGGAGCTGTTTTTT

abundance: -
d_gene: -
v_gene: TRBV6-2/TRBV6-3
j_gene: TRBJ1-4
CDR3aa: CASSFGLKLFF
CDR3nt: TGTGCCAGCAGCTTCGGTCTAAAACTGTTTTTT

abundance: many
d_gene: -
v_gene: TRBV7-9
j_gene: TRBJ1-2
CDR3aa: CASSLGISNYGYTF
CDR3nt: TGTGCCAGCAGCTTAGGGATTTCTAACTATGGCTACACCTTC

abundance: many
d_gene: -
v_gene: TRBV7-2
j_gene: TRBJ1-2
CDR3aa: CASSLLNRQYGYTF
CDR3nt: TGTGCCAGCAGCTTATTGAACAGACAATATGGCTACACCTTC

abundance: -
d_gene: -
v_gene: TRBV10-3
j_gene: TRBJ2-2
CDR3aa: CAISTNTGELFF
CDR3nt: TGTGCCATCAGTACTAACACCGGGGAGCTGTTTTTT

abundance: many
d_gene: -
v_gene: TRBV4-2
j_gene: TRBJ1-2
CDR3aa: CASSHGGANYGYTF
CDR3nt: TGTGCCAGCAGCCATGGGGGGGCTAACTATGGCTACACCTTC

abundance: few
d_gene: -
v_gene: TRBV12-3/TRBV12-4
j_gene: TRBJ2-6
CDR3aa: CATRTSHRDLSDVLTF
CDR3nt: TGTGCCACCCGGACCAGCCACCGGGATCTCTCAGACGTCCTGACTTTC

abundance: -
d_gene: -
v_gene: TRBV2
j_gene: TRBJ2-6
CDR3aa: CASSEHQDRISGANVLTF
CDR3nt: TGTGCCAGCAGTGAACATCAGGACCGAATCTCTGGGGCCAACGTCCTGACTTTC

abundance: -
d_gene: -
v_gene: TRBV7-2
j_gene: TRBJ1-3
CDR3aa: CASTSRRNTIYF
CDR3nt: TGTGCCAGCACCTCGCGGAGGAACACCATATATTTT

abundance: -
d_gene: -
v_gene: TRBV7-9
j_gene: TRBJ1-6
CDR3aa: CASSPREGNNSPLHF
CDR3nt: TGTGCCAGCAGCCCCCGGGAGGGGAATAATTCACCCCTCCACTTT

abundance: -
d_gene: TRBD1
v_gene: TRBV14
j_gene: TRBJ1-5
CDR3aa: CASSQVQGGGNQPQHF
CDR3nt: TGCGCCAGCAGCCAAGTACAGGGGGGGGGCAATCAGCCCCAGCATTTT

abundance: -
d_gene: -
v_gene: TRBV2
j_gene: TRBJ2-7
CDR3aa: CATLGGFSVQYF
CDR3nt: TGTGCCACCCTGGGCGGGTTTAGTGTGCAGTACTTC

abundance: few
d_gene: TRBD1
v_gene: TRBV6-2/TRBV6-3
j_gene: TRBJ2-7
CDR3aa: CASSSPRQGRFEQYF
CDR3nt: TGTGCCAGCAGTTCCCCTCGACAGGGCCGGTTCGAGCAGTACTTC

abundance: many
d_gene: -
v_gene: TRBV11-2
j_gene: TRBJ1-1
CDR3aa: CASSLDRVVTEAFF
CDR3nt: TGTGCCAGCAGCTTAGACAGGGTCGTCACTGAAGCTTTCTTT

abundance: -
d_gene: -
v_gene: TRBV7-3
j_gene: TRBJ2-5
CDR3aa: CASSLGGAVTQETQYF
CDR3nt: TGTGCCAGCAGCTTAGGAGGGGCAGTTACGCAAGAGACCCAGTACTTC

abundance: once
d_gene: -
v_gene: TRBV7-8
j_gene: TRBJ2-5
CDR3aa: CASSLVWNQGKETQYF
CDR3nt: TGTGCCAGCAGCTTAGTCTGGAATCAGGGAAAAGAGACCCAGTACTTC

abundance: -
d_gene: TRBD2
v_gene: TRBV15
j_gene: TRBJ2-5
CDR3aa: CATSRASSGLEETQYF
CDR3nt: TGTGCCACCAGCAGAGCGTCTAGCGGGCTTGAAGAGACCCAGTACTTC